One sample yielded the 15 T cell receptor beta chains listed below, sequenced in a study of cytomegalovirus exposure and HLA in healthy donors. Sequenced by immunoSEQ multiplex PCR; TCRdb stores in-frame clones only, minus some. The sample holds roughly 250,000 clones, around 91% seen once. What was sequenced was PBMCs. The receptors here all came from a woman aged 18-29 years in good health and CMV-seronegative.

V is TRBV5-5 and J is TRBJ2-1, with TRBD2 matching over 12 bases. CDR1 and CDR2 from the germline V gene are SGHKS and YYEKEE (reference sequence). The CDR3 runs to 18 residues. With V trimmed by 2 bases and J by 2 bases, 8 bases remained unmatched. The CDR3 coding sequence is TGTGCCAGCAGCTTCCGCCCCCGACTAGCGGGGGCCTACAATGAGCAGTTCTTC. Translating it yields CASSFRPRLAGAYNEQFF.

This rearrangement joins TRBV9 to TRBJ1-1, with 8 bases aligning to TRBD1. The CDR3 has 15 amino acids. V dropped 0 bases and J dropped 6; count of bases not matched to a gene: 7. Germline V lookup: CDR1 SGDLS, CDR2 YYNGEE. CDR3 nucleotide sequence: TGTGCCAGCAGCGTAGGGCAGGGGGCTCTGCCTGAAGCTTTCTTT. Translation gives CASSVGQGALPEAFF.

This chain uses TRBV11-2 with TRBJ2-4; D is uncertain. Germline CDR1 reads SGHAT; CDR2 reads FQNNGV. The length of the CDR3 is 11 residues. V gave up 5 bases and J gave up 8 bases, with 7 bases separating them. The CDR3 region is CASSPRDIQYF. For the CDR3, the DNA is TGTGCCAGCAGCCCCCGGGACATTCAGTACTTC.

CDR3 nucleotides: TGTGCCAGCAGCTTCCAACCCACGGGAAACACCGGGGAGCTGTTTTTT. It codes for CASSFQPTGNTGELFF. The rearrangement joins TRBV7-3 to TRBJ2-2; D may be TRBD2 (5 bases). The CDR3 has 16 residues. CDR1 is SGHTA and CDR2 is FQGTGA in the germline V gene. V gave up 3 bases and J gave up 2 bases, with 13 bases separating them.

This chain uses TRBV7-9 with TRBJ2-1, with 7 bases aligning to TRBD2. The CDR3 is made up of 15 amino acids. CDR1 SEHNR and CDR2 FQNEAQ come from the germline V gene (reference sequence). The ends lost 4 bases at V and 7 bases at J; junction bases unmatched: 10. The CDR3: CASSSPPAGGNEQFF. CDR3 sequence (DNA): TGTGCCAGCAGCTCACCCCCCGCCGGGGGGAATGAGCAGTTCTTC.

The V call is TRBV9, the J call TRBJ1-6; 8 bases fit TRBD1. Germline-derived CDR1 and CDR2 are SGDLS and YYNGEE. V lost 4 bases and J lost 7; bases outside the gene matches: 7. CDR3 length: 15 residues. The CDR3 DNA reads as TGTGCCAGCAGCACAAGGACAGGGTGGAATTCACCCCTCCACTTT. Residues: CASSTRTGWNSPLHF. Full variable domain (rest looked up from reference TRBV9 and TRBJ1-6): DSGVTQTPKHLITATGQRVTLRCSPRSGDLSVYWYQQSLDQGLQFLIQYYNGEERAKGNILERFSAQQFPDLHSELNLSSLELGDSALYFCASSTRTGWNSPLHFGNGTRLTVT.

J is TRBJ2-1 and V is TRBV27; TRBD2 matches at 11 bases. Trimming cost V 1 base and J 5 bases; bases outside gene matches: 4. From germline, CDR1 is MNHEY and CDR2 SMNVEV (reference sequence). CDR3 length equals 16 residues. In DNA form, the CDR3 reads TGTGCCAGCAGTTTATTAGGACTAGCGGGCAACAATGAGCAGTTCTTC. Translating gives CASSLLGLAGNNEQFF.

The CDR3 DNA sequence: TGTGCCAGCAGCTTGGATGGCGGGCAGTTCACAGATACGCAGTATTTT. Amino acid sequence: CASSLDGGQFTDTQYF. This rearrangement joins TRBV5-6 to TRBJ2-3, with TRBD2 as a possible D gene (5 bases). The CDR3 is 16 residues long. The germline V gene has CDR1 SGHDT and CDR2 YYEEEE. V shed 0 bases and J shed 2 bases, with 13 bases lying between them.

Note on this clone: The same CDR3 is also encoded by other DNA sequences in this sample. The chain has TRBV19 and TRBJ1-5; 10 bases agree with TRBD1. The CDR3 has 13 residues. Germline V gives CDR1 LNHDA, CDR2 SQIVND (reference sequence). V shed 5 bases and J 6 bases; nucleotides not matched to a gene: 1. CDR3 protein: CASSGTGVQPQHF. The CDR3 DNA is TGTGCCAGTAGTGGGACAGGGGTTCAGCCCCAGCATTTT.

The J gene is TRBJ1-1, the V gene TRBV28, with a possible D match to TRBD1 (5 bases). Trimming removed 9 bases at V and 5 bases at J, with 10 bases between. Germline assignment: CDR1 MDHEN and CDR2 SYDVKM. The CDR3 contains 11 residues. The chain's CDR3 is CASRGGTEAFF. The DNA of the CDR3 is TGTGCCAGTCGGGGGGGGACTGAAGCTTTCTTT. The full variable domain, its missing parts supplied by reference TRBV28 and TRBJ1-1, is DVKVTQSSRYLVKRTGEKVFLECVQDMDHENMFWYRQDPGLGLRLIYFSYDVKMKEKGDIPEGYSVSREKKERFSLILESASTNQTSMYLCASRGGTEAFFGQGTRLTVV.

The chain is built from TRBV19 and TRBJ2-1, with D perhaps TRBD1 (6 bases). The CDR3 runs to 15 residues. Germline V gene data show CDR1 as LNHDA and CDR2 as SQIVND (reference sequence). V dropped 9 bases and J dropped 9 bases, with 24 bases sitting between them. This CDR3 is CASRNTGKGSSEQFF. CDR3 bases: TGTGCCAGCCGAAACACAGGGAAGGGATCCAGTGAGCAGTTCTTC.

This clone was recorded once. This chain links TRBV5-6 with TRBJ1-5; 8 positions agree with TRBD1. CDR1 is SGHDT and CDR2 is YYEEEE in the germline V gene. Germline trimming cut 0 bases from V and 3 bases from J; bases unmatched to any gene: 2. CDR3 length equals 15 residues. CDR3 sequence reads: CASSLGTGSNQPQHF. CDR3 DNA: TGTGCCAGCAGCTTGGGGACAGGGTCCAATCAGCCCCAGCATTTT.

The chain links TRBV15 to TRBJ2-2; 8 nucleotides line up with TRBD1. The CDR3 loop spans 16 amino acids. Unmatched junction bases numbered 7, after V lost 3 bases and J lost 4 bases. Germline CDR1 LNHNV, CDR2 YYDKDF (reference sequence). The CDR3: CATSSPGQVATGELFF. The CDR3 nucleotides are TGTGCCACCAGCAGCCCGGGACAGGTCGCCACCGGGGAGCTGTTTTTT.

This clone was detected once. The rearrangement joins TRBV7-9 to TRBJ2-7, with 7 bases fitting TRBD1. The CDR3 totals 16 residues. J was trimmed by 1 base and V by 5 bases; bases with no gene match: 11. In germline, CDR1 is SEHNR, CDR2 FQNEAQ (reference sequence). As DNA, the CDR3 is TGTGCCAGCAGCCCCCCCGAGAGGGACAGTTCCTACGAGCAGTACTTC. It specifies CASSPPERDSSYEQYF.

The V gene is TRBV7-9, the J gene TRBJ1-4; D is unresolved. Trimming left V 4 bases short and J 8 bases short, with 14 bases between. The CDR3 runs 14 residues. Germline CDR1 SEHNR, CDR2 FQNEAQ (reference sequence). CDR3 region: CASSSKGRGEKLFF. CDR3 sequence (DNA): TGTGCCAGCAGCTCCAAAGGGAGAGGGGAAAAACTGTTTTTT. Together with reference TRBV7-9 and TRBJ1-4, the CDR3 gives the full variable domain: DTGVSQNPRHKITKRGQNVTFRCDPISEHNRLYWYRQTLGQGPEFLTYFQNEAQLEKSRLLSDRFSAERPKGSFSTLEIQRTEQGDSAMYLCASSSKGRGEKLFFGSGTQLSVL.